The 14 T cell receptor beta chains listed next were all sequenced from one sample in a study of identical twins. TCRdb reanalysed the 5' RACE reads using MiXCR and keeps one entry per CDR3 protein. The sample has 500,000 to 600,000 distinct CDR3 sequences, 20% to 25% seen once. These data are also associated with another study on T cells expressing NK-cell markers.

Input material: CD4+ T cells sorted from blood. The receptors originated from a woman in her late teens or twenties in good health.

The genes are TRBV20-1 and TRBJ2-7; maybe TRBD2 (5 bases). The ends were cut back, 5 bases at V and 7 bases at J, with 21 bases in the middle. CDR3 size: 14 residues. CDR1 is DFQATT, CDR2 SNEGSKA, per germline (reference sequence). The CDR3 DNA sequence: TGCAGTGCTCCTCCCCGAGCGGCGCGTGGGGAGCAGTACTTC. Residues: CSAPPRAARGEQYF.

This clonotype was observed a handful of times. The J gene is TRBJ1-1, the V gene TRBV20-1; D remains unclear. Germline values: CDR1 DFQATT, CDR2 SNEGSKA (reference sequence). V lost 6 bases, J lost 1 base, and 12 bases lay in between. The CDR3 has 13 residues. Here the CDR3 DNA reads TGCAGTGCCCTCCAGACGGGGAACACTGAAGCTTTCTTT. Its protein product is CSALQTGNTEAFF.

In the case of this clonotype: This may stem from a read error, because a much larger clone lies one nucleotide away. The conserved phenylalanine or tryptophan normally closing the CDR3 is absent here, so this likely arose from a read error. The chain links TRBV25-1 to TRBJ1-2, with 10 bases fitting TRBD1. The J segment lost 7 bases and the V segment lost 6 bases, leaving 2 bases of the junction unmatched. The CDR3 totals 12 residues. Germline CDR1 and CDR2: MGHDK and SYGVNS. The CDR3 reads CASRDRGTGYTV. The CDR3, as DNA: TGTGCCAGCAGGGACAGGGGGACTGGCTACACCGTC.

The rearrangement joins TRBV19 to TRBJ2-6; TRBD1 might be the D (6 bases). V was cut by 4 bases and J by 2 bases, with 9 bases left in between. Germline CDR1 LNHDA, CDR2 SQIVND (reference sequence). The CDR3 is 15 amino acids. The DNA of the CDR3 is TGTGCCAGTAGTACACAGGGCCCTGGGGCCAACGTCCTGACTTTC. It yields the protein CASSTQGPGANVLTF.

This clonotype occurred a few times. The chain carries TRBV5-6 and TRBJ2-5; the D gene is possibly TRBD1 (6 bases). V was cut by 4 bases and J by 1 base, with 14 bases left in between. This CDR3 spans 15 amino acids. Germline CDR1 SGHDT, CDR2 YYEEEE. The DNA of the CDR3 is TGTGCCAGCAGCCGTTTGGACAGTAGCCAAGAGACCCAGTACTTC. Translating gives CASSRLDSSQETQYF. The full variable domain, in which reference TRBV5-6 and TRBJ2-5 provide the parts outside the CDR3, is DAGVTQSPTHLIKTRGQQVTLRCSPKSGHDTVSWYQQALGQGPQFIFQYYEEEERQRGNFPDRFSGHQFPNYSSELNVNALLLGDSALYLCASSRLDSSQETQYFGPGTRLLVL.

For this clonotype: A clone one base away is much larger, so this may be a read error. This chain uses TRBV5-1 with TRBJ2-1; D possibly matches TRBD1 or TRBD2 (6 bases each). CDR1 is SGHRS, CDR2 YFSETQ, per germline. The CDR3 consists of 13 residues. The CDR3 loop is CTSRIDGGGEQFF. CDR3 nucleotides: TGCACCAGCAGAATAGACGGAGGGGGAGAGCAGTTCTTC.

J is TRBJ2-2 and V is TRBV7-2, with 11 bases that match TRBD1. This CDR3 is built from 15 residues. The trim removed 3 bases at V and 7 bases at J, leaving 4 bases unmatched. CDR1 SGHTA and CDR2 FQGNSA come from the germline V gene. CDR3 sequence (DNA): TGTGCCAGCAGCTTGGACAGGGGGCTTGGCGGGGAGCTGTTTTTT. This gives the protein CASSLDRGLGGELFF.

This clonotype was counted at least ten times. The CDR3 sequence: CAIRGEISYNEQFF. The CDR3 bases are TGTGCCATCAGGGGCGAAATCTCCTACAATGAGCAGTTCTTC. The V gene is TRBV10-3, the J gene TRBJ2-1; the D is unclear. Deletions cut 6 bases from V and 0 bases from J, with 9 bases between. From germline, CDR1 is ENHRY and CDR2 SYGVKD. The CDR3 spans 14 residues.

This clonotype has only a few counts. The genes are TRBV20-1 and TRBJ2-7; no clear D. Trimming shortened V by 4 bases and J by 3 bases, and 7 bases separated the two germline ends. CDR1 and CDR2 from the germline V gene are DFQATT and SNEGSKA (reference sequence). CDR3 length equals 11 residues. CDR3 nucleotide sequence: TGCAGTGCTACGAGCCACTACGAGCAGTACTTC. It specifies CSATSHYEQYF.

The chain is built from TRBV15 and TRBJ2-1, with 10 nucleotides matching TRBD2. The CDR3 loop spans 14 amino acids. Germline trimming cut 4 bases from V and 10 bases from J; bases unmatched to any gene: 7. CDR1 is LNHNV, CDR2 YYDKDF, per germline (reference sequence). The CDR3 nucleotides read TGTGCCACCAGCAAGCGGGGGGGGCTTGGGGAGCAGTTCTTC. Translated: CATSKRGGLGEQFF.

The CDR3 loop reads CSARDWGGTNFQFF. In DNA form, the CDR3 reads TGCAGTGCTAGAGATTGGGGGGGAACCAATTTTCAGTTCTTC. This chain joins TRBV20-1 and TRBJ2-1, with 7 bases fitting TRBD2. Per germline, CDR1 DFQATT and CDR2 SNEGSKA (reference sequence). V lost 0 bases and J lost 13; bases outside the gene matches: 12. This CDR3 region has 14 residues.

This clonotype has more than one count but fewer than ten. This rearrangement joins TRBV20-1 to TRBJ2-1; the match to TRBD1 covers 8 bases. CDR3 length: 15 residues. V was pared by 4 bases and J by 6 bases, with 11 bases of the junction left unmatched. Germline V gene data show CDR1 as DFQATT and CDR2 as SNEGSKA (reference sequence). The CDR3 DNA is TGCAGTGCTAACGCCCAGGGGGCGAGAACCAATGAGCAGTTCTTC. This sequence encodes CSANAQGARTNEQFF.

This clonotype was counted a few times. The J gene is TRBJ2-7, the V gene TRBV6-1; TRBD1 matches at 9 bases. The CDR3 covers 13 residues. Germline V CDR1 and CDR2: MNHNS, SASEGT. V shed 6 bases and J 4 bases; nucleotides not matched to a gene: 4. In DNA, the CDR3 is TGTGCCAGCAGATCCGACAGGGGGTACGAGCAGTACTTC. Its translation: CASRSDRGYEQYF.

This clonotype was recorded a few times. The CDR3 DNA sequence: TGTGCCAGCACCGGACCTCACTCTGGGGCCAACGTCCTGACTTTC. It specifies CASTGPHSGANVLTF. The chain carries TRBV6-1 and TRBJ2-6; D uncertain. The V end was cut by 7 bases, the J end by 0 bases, with 10 bases between. Germline loops: CDR1 MNHNS, CDR2 SASEGT. The CDR3 length is 15 residues.